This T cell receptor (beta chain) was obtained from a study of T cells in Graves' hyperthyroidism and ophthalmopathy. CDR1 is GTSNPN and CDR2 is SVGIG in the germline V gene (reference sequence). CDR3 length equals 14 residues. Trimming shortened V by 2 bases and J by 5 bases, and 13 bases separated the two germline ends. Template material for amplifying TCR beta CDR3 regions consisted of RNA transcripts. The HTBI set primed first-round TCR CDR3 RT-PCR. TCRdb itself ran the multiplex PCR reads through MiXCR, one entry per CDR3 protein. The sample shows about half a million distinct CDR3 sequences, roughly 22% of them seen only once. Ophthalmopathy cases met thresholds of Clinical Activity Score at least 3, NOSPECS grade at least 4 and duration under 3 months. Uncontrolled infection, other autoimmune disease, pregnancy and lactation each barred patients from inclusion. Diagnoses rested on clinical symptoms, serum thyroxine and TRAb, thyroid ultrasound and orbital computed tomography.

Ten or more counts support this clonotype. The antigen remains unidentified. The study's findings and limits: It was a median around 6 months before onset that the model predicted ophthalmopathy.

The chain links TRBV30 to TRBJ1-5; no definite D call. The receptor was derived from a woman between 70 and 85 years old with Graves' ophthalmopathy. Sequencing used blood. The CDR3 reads CAWSRSARDQPQHF. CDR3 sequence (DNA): TGTGCCTGGAGTAGGTCCGCTCGGGATCAGCCCCAGCATTTT.